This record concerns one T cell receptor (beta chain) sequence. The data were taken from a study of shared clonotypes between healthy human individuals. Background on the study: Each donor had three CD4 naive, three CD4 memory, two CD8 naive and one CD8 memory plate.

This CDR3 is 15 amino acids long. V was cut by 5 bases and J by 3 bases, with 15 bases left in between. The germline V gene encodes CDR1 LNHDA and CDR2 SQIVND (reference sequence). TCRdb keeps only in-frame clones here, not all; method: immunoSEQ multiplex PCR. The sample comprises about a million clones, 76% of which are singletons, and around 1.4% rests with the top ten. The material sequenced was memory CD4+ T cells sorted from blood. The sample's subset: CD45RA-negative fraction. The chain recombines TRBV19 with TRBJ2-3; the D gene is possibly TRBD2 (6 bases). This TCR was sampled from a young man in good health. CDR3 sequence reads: CASSSHGGATDTQYF. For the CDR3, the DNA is TGTGCCAGTAGTTCCCATGGAGGGGCGACAGATACGCAGTATTTT.